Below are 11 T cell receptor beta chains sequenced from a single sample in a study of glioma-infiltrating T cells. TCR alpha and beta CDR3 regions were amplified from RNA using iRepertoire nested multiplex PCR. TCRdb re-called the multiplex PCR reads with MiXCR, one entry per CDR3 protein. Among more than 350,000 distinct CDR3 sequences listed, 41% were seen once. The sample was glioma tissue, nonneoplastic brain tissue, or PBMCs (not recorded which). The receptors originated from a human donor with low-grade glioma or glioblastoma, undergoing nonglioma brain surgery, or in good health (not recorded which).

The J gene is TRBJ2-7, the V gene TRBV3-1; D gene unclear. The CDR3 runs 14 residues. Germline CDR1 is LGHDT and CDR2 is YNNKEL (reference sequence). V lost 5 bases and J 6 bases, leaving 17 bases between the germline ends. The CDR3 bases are TGTGCCAGCAGCTTAGTAGGCGTTGGGATCGAGCAGTACTTC. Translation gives CASSLVGVGIEQYF.

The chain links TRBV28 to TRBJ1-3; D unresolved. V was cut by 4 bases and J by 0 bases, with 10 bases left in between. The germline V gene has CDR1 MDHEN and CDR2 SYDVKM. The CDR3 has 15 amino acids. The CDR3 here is CASSSMTSSGNTIYF. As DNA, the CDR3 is TGTGCCAGCAGTTCTATGACGAGCTCTGGAAACACCATATATTTT. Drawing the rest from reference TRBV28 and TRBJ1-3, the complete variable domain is DVKVTQSSRYLVKRTGEKVFLECVQDMDHENMFWYRQDPGLGLRLIYFSYDVKMKEKGDIPEGYSVSREKKERFSLILESASTNQTSMYLCASSSMTSSGNTIYFGEGSWLTVV.

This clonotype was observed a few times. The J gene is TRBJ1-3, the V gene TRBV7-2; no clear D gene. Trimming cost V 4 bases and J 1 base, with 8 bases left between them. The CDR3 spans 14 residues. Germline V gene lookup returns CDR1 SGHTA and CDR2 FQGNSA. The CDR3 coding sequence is TGTGCCAGCAGCTCGACCCATTCTGGAAACACCATATATTTT. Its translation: CASSSTHSGNTIYF. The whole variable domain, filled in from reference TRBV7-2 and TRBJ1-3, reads GAGVSQSPSNKVTEKGKDVELRCDPISGHTALYWYRQSLGQGLEFLIYFQGNSAPDKSGLPSDRFSAERTGGSVSTLTIQRTQQEDSAVYLCASSSTHSGNTIYFGEGSWLTVV.

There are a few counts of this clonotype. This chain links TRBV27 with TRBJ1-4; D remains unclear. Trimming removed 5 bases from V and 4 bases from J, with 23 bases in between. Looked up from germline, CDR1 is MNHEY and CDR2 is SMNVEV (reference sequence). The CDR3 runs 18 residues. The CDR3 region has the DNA TGTGCCAGCAGTCCTAGGACCGGGTGGCCCCCACGTAATGAAAAACTGTTTTTT. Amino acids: CASSPRTGWPPRNEKLFF.

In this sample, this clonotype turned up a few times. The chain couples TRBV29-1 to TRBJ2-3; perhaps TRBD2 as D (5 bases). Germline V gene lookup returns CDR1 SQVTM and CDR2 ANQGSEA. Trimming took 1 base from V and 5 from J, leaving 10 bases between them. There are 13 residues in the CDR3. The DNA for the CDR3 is TGCAGCGTTGAAGCTGACACTAGAGATACGCAGTATTTT. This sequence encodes CSVEADTRDTQYF.

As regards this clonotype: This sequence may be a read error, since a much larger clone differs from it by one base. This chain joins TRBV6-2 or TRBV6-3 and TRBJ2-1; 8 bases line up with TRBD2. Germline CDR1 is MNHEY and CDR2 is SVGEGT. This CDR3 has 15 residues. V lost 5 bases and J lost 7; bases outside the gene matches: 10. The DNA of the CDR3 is TGTGCCAGCAGTCACGCCAGCGGGAGAGGGAATGAGCAGTTCTTC. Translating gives CASSHASGRGNEQFF.

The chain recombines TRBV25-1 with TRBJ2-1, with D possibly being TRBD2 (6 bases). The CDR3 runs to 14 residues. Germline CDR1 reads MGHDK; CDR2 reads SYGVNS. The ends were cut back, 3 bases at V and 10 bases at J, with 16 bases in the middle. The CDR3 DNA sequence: TGTGCCAGCAGTGACCGGGAGCGCGAGTACGAGCAGTTCTTC. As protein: CASSDREREYEQFF. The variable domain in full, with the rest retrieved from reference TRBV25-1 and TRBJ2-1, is EADIYQTPRYLVIGTGKKITLECSQTMGHDKMYWYQQDPGMELHLIHYSYGVNSTEKGDLSSESTVSRIRTEHFPLTLESARPSHTSQYLCASSDREREYEQFFGPGTRLTVL.

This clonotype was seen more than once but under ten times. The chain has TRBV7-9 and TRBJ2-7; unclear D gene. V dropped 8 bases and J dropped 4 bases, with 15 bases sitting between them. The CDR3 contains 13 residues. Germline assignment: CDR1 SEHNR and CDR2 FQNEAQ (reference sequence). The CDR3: CASCSHREYEQYF. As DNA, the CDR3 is TGTGCCAGCTGTTCCCATAGGGAATACGAGCAGTACTTC.

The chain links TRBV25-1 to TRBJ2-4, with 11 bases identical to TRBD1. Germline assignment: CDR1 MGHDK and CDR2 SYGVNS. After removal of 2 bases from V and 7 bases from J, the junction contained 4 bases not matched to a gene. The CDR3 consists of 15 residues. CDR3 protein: CASSEGGQGVNIQYF. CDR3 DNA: TGTGCCAGCAGTGAAGGGGGACAGGGGGTGAACATTCAGTACTTC.

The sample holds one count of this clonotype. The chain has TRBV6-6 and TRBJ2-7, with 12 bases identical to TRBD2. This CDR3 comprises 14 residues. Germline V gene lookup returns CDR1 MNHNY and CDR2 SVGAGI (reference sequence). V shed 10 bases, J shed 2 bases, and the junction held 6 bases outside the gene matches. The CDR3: CANSLAGGAYEQYF. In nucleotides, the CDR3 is TGTGCCAACAGCCTAGCGGGAGGGGCCTACGAGCAGTACTTC.

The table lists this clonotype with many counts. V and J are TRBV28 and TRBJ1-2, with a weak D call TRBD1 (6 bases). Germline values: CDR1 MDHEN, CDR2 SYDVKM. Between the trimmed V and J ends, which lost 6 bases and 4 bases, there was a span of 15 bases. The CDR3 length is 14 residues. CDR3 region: CASRDTGMFYGYTF. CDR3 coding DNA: TGTGCCAGCAGGGATACAGGGATGTTCTATGGCTACACCTTC.